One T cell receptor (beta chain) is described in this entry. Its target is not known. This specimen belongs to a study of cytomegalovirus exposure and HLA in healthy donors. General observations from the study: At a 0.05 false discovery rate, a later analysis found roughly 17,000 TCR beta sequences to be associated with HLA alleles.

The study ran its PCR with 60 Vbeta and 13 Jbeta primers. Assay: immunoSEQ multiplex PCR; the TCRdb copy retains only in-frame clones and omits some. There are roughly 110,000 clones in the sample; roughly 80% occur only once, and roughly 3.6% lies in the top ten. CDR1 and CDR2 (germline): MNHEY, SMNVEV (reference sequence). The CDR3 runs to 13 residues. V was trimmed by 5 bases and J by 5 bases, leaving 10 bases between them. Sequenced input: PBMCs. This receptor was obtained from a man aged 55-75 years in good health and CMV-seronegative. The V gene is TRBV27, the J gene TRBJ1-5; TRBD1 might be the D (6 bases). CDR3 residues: CASSDYRDQPQHF. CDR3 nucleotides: TGTGCCAGCAGTGACTACAGGGATCAGCCCCAGCATTTT.